The source of this T cell receptor beta chain is a study of T cells after yellow fever vaccination. Turning to the study itself: Researchers used SMART-Seq v4 Ultra Low Input to prepare fractions that had low cell numbers.

This clonotype was counted at least ten times. What it recognizes is unknown. Germline values: CDR1 SGHVS, CDR2 FQNEAQ. The CDR3 runs to 18 residues. V shed 0 bases and J shed 4 bases, with 20 bases lying between them. TCR cDNA, made by 5'RACE template switching, carried an added universal primer site and UMIs. TCRdb reanalysed the 5' RACE reads using MiXCR and keeps one entry per CDR3 protein. The top ten hold 15% to 20% of the sample, which has around 310,000 distinct CDR3 sequences, approximately 4.5% seen once. Points from the study as a whole: Bulk-population clonotypes that are abundant could appear as contaminants in FACS-sorted repertoires.

Source: PBMCs, taken 15 days after the yellow fever booster vaccination. This clonotype originated in a man between 18 and 29 years old who received the YFV17D yellow fever vaccine. V and J are TRBV7-8 and TRBJ2-3; D may be TRBD2 (7 bases). This CDR3 reads CASSLAALTGREADTQYF. CDR3 coding DNA: TGTGCCAGCAGCTTAGCCGCCTTAACAGGGAGGGAGGCAGATACGCAGTATTTT.